This TCR beta chain derives from a study of glioma-infiltrating T cells after dendritic cell vaccination. The overall study: Three intradermal dendritic cell vaccine injections were given every two weeks.

The CDR3 consists of 13 residues. The V end was cut by 2 bases, the J end by 2 bases, with 6 bases between. CDR1 is MNHNS, CDR2 SASEGT, per germline. Patients had residual fresh-frozen tumor tissue and more than two years of survival data. Blood PBMC samples: pre-vaccination, two weeks post third vaccination, and at tumor progression. Primers: 60 V beta forward and 13 J beta reverse. Assay used: immunoSEQ multiplex PCR; TCRdb lists only in-frame clones, some missing. The sample consists of tens of thousands of clones, about four fifths of them appearing once. The specimen comprised blood, sampled before dendritic cell vaccination. This chain joins TRBV6-1 and TRBJ1-1; D is ambiguous. The receptor was isolated from a human donor with glioblastoma. The CDR3 here is CASSERGNTEAFF. As DNA, the CDR3 is TGTGCCAGCAGTGAACGGGGAAACACTGAAGCTTTCTTT.